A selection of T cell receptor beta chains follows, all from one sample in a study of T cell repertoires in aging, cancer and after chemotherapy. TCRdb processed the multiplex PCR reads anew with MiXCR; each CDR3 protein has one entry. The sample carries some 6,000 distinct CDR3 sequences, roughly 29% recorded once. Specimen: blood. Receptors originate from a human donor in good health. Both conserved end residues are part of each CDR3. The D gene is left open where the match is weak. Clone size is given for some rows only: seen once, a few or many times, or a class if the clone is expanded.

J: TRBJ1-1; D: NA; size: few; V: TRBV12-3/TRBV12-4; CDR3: CASSLALGGNTEAFF; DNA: TGTGCCAGCAGTTTAGCGCTCGGGGGGAACACTGAAGCTTTCTTT
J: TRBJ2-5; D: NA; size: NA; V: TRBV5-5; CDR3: CASSSNTGLPQETQYF; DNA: TGTGCCAGCAGCTCCAATACCGGACTCCCCCAAGAGACCCAGTACTTC
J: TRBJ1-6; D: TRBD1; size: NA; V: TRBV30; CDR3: CAWRDRGRSYNSPLHF; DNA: TGTGCCTGGAGAGACAGGGGGCGATCCTATAATTCACCCCTCCACTTT
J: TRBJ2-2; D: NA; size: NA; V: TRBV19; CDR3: CASKAGELFF; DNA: TGTGCCAGTAAGGCCGGGGAGCTGTTTTTT
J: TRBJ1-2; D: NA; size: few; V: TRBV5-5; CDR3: CASSPGRSYGYTF; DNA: TGTGCCAGCAGCCCCGGGAGGAGCTATGGCTACACCTTC
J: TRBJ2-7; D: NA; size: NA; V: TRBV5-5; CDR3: CASSVDIGGYEQYF; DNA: TGTGCCAGCAGCGTGGATATCGGCGGATACGAGCAGTACTTC
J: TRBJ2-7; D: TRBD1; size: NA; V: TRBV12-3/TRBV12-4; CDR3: CASSPGAGQGAYEQYF; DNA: TGTGCCAGCAGTCCCGGGGCGGGACAGGGAGCCTACGAGCAGTACTTC
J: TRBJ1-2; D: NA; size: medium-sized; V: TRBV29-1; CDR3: CSVEAGAKGGYTF; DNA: TGCAGCGTTGAAGCCGGGGCAAAGGGTGGCTACACCTTC
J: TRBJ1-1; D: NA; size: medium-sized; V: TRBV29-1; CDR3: CSVGSDHTEAFF; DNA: TGCAGCGTTGGTAGTGACCACACTGAAGCTTTCTTT
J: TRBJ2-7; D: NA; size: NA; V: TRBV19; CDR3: CASSISPRAHEQYF; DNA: TGTGCCAGTAGTATATCCCCACGGGCCCACGAGCAGTACTTC
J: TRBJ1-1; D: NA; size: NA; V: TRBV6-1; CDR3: CASSESHPQAFF; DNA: TGTGCCAGCAGTGAATCACACCCCCAAGCTTTCTTT
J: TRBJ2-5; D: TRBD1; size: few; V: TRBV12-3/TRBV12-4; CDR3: CASSFVQGALETQYF; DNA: TGTGCCAGCAGTTTCGTCCAGGGGGCCTTGGAGACCCAGTACTTC
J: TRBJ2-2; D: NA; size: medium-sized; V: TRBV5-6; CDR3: CASSLFRGLNTGELFF; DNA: TGTGCCAGCAGCTTATTCCGGGGTCTCAACACCGGGGAGCTGTTTTTT
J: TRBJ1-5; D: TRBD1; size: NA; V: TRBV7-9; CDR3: CASSLSRGSNQPQHF; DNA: TGTGCCAGCAGCTTATCCAGGGGGAGCAATCAGCCCCAGCATTTT
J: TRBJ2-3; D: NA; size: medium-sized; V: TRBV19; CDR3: CASSPQGTDTQYF; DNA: TGTGCCAGTAGTCCCCAGGGCACAGATACGCAGTATTTT
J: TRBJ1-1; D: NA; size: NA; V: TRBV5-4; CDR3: CASSLEFGMNTEAFF; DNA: TGTGCCAGCAGCTTGGAATTCGGCATGAACACTGAAGCTTTCTTT
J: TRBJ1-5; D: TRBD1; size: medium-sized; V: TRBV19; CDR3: CASNLQGYSNQPQHF; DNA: TGTGCCAGCAATCTACAGGGGTATAGCAATCAGCCCCAGCATTTT
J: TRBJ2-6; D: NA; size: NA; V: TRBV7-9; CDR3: CASSLSESGANVLTF; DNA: TGTGCCAGCAGCTTAAGTGAGTCTGGGGCCAACGTCCTGACTTTC
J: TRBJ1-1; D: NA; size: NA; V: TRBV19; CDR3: CASKGTAPRLNTEAFF; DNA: TGTGCCAGTAAAGGGACGGCGCCAAGATTGAACACTGAAGCTTTCTTT
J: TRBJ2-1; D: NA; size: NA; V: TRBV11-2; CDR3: CASSPDPGEQFF; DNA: TGTGCCAGCAGCCCAGATCCGGGGGAGCAGTTCTTC
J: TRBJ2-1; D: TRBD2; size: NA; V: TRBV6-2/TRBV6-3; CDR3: CATSPGLAGGSYNEQFF; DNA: TGTGCCACATCCCCTGGACTAGCGGGAGGCTCCTACAATGAGCAGTTCTTC
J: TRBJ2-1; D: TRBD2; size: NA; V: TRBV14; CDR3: CASSQVFSGPYNEQFF; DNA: TGTGCCAGCAGCCAAGTTTTTAGCGGGCCCTACAATGAGCAGTTCTTC
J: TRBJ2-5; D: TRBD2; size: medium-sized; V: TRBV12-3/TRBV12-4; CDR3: CASSLAGGPQETQYF; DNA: TGTGCCAGCAGTCTCGCGGGAGGGCCACAAGAGACCCAGTACTTC
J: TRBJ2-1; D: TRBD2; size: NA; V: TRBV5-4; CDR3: CAASGTSGGASSNEQFF; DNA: TGTGCCGCATCCGGGACTAGCGGGGGGGCTTCGTCCAATGAGCAGTTCTTC
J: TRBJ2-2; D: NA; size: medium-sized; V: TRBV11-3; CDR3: CASLRENHNTGELFF; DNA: TGTGCCAGCCTGAGGGAGAACCACAACACCGGGGAGCTGTTTTTT